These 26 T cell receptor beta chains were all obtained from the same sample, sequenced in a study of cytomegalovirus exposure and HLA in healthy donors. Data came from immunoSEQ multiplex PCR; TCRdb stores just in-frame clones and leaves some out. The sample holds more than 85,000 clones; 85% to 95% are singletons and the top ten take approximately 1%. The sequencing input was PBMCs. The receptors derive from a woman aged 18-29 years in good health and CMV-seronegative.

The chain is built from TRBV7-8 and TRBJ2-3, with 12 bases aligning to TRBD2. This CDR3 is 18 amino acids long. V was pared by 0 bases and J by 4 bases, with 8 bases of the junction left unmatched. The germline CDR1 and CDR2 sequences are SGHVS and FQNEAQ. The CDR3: CASSLATSGRGGADTQYF. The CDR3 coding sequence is TGTGCCAGCAGCTTAGCGACTAGCGGGAGAGGTGGGGCAGATACGCAGTATTTT. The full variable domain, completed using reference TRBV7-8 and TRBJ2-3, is GAGVSQSPRYKVAKRGQDVALRCDPISGHVSLFWYQQALGQGPEFLTYFQNEAQLDKSGLPSDRFFAERPEGSVSTLKIQRTQQEDSAVYLCASSLATSGRGGADTQYFGPGTRLTVL.

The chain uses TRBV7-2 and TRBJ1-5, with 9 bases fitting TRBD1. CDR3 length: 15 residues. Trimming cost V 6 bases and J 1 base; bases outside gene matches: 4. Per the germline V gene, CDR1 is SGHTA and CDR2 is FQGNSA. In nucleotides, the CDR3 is TGTGCCAGCAGAGACAGGGGGGGAAGCAATCAGCCCCAGCATTTT. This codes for CASRDRGGSNQPQHF.

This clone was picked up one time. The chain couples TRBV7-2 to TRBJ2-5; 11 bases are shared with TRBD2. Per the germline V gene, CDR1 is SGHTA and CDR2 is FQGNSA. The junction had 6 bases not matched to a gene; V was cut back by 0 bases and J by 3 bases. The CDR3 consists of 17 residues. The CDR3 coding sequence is TGTGCCAGCAGCTTAGCATATCCGGGACTAGCGGAAGAGACCCAGTACTTC. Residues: CASSLAYPGLAEETQYF.

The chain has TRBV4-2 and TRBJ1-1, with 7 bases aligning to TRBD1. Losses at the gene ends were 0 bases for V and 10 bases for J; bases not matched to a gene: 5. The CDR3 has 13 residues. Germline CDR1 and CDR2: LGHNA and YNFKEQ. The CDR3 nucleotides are TGTGCCAGCAGCCAAGAGAAGTACAGGGGAGCTTTCTTT. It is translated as CASSQEKYRGAFF.

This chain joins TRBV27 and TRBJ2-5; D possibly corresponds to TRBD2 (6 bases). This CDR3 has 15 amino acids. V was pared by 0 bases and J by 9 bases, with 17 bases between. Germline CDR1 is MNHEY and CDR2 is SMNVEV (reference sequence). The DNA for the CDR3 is TGTGCCAGCAGTTTATCCGGGACTGGGCGGGTCCCCCAGTACTTC. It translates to CASSLSGTGRVPQYF.

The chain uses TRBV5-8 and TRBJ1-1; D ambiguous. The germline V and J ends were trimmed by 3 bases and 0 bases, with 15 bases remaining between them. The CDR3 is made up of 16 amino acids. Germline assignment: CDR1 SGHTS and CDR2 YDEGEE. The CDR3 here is CASSSNDFVMNTEAFF. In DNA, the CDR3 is TGTGCCAGCAGCTCCAATGACTTTGTCATGAACACTGAAGCTTTCTTT.

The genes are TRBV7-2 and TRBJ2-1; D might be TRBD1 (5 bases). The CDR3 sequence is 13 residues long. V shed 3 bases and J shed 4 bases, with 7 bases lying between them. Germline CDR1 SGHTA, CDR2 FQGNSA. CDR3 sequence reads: CASSLGPYNEQFF. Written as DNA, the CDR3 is TGTGCCAGCAGCTTGGGGCCTTACAATGAGCAGTTCTTC.

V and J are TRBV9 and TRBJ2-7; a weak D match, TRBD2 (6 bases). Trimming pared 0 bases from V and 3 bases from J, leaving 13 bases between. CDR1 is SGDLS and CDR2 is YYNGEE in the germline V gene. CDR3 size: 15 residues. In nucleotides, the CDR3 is TGTGCCAGCAGCGTAGGGCCCTCTAGCGACTACGAGCAGTACTTC. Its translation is CASSVGPSSDYEQYF.

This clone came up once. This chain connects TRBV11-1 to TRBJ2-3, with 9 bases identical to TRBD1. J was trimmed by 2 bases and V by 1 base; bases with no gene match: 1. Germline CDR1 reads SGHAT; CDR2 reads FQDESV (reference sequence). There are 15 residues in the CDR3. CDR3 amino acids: CASSLGTGATDTQYF. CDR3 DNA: TGTGCCAGCAGCTTAGGGACAGGGGCCACAGATACGCAGTATTTT.

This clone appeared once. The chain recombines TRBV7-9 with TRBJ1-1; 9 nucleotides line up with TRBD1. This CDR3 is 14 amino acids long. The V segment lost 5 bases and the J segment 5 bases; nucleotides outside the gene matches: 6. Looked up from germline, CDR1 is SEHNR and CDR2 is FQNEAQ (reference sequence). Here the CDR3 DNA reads TGTGCCAGCAGCCCTACAGGGGGCTGGACTGAAGCTTTCTTT. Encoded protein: CASSPTGGWTEAFF.

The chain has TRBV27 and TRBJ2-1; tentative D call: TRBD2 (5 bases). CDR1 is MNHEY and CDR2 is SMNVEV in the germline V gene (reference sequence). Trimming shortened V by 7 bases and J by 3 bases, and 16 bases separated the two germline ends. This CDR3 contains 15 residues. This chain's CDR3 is CASTPFDGDYNEQFF. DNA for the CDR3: TGTGCCAGCACCCCCTTTGACGGGGACTACAATGAGCAGTTCTTC.

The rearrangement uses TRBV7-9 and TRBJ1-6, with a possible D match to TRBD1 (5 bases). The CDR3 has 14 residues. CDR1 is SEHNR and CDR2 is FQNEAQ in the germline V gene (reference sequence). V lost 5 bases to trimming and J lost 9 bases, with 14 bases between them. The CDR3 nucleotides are TGTGCCAGCAGCAGAACAGGCCCGGGTTCACCCCTCCACTTT. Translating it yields CASSRTGPGSPLHF.

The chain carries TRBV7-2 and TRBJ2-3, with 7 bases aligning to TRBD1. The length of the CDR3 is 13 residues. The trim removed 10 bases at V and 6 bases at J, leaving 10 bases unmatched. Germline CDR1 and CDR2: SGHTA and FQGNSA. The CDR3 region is CAIKAQGTDTQYF. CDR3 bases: TGTGCCATTAAGGCACAGGGGACGGATACGCAGTATTTT.

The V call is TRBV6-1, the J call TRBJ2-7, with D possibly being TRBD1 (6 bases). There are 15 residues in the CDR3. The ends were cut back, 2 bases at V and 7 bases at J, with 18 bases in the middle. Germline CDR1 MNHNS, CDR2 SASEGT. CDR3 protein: CASSETSGGRSEQYF. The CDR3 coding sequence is TGTGCCAGCAGTGAAACTAGTGGGGGCAGAAGTGAGCAGTACTTC.

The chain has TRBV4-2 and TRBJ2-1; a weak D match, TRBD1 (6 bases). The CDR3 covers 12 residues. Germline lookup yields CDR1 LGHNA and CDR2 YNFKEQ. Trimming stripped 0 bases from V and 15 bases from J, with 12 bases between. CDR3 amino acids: CASSQENRVLFF. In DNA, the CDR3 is TGTGCCAGCAGCCAAGAAAACAGGGTTCTGTTCTTC.

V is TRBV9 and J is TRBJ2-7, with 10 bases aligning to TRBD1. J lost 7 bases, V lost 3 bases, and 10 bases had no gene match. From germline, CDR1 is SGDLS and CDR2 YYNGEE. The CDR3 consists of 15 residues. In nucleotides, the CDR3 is TGTGCCAGCAGCGCGACGGGGACAGGGGTTCGAGAGCAGTACTTC. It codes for CASSATGTGVREQYF.

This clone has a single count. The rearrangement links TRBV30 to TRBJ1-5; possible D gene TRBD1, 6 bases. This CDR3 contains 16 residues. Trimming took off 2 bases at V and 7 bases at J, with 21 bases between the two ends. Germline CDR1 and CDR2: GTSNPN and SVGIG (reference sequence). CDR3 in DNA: TGTGCCTGGAGTAATCTACTGGGGGCCGTGGACCAGCCCCAGCATTTT. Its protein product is CAWSNLLGAVDQPQHF.

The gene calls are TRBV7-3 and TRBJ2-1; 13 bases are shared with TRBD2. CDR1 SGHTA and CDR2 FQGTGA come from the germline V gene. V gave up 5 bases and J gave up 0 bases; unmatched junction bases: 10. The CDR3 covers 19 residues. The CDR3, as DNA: TGTGCCAGCAGCCTGACTAGCGGGGGGTCGATGAGCTCCTACAATGAGCAGTTCTTC. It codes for CASSLTSGGSMSSYNEQFF.

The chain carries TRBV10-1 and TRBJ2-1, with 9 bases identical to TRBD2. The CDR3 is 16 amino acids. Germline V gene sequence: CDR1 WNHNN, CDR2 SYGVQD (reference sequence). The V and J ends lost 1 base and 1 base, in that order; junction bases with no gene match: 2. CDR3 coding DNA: TGCGCCAGCAGTGAGTGGGCGGGAGGGTCCTACAATGAGCAGTTCTTC. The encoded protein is CASSEWAGGSYNEQFF.

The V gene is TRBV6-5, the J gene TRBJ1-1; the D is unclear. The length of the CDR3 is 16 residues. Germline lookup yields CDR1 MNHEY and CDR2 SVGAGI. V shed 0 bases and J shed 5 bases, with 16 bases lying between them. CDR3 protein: CASSYSTLSSVTEAFF. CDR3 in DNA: TGTGCCAGCAGTTACTCGACACTCAGTTCGGTAACTGAAGCTTTCTTT.

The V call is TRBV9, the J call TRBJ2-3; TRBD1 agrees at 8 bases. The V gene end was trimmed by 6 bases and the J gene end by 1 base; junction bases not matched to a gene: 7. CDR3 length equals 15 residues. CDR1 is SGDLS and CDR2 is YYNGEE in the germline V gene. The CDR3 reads CASTQGAEGTDTQYF. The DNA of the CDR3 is TGTGCCAGCACTCAGGGGGCGGAGGGCACAGATACGCAGTATTTT.

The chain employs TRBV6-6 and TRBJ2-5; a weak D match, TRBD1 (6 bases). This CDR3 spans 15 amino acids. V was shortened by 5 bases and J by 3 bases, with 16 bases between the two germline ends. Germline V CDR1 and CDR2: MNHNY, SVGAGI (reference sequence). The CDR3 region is CASSTPDRRKETQYF. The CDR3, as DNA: TGTGCCAGCAGTACGCCGGACAGAAGAAAAGAGACCCAGTACTTC.

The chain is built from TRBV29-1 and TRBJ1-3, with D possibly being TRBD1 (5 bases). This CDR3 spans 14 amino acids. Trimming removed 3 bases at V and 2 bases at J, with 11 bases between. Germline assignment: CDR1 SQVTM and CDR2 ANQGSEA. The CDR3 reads CSVDLGLAGNTIYF. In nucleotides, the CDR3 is TGCAGCGTTGACTTGGGACTGGCTGGAAACACCATATATTTT.

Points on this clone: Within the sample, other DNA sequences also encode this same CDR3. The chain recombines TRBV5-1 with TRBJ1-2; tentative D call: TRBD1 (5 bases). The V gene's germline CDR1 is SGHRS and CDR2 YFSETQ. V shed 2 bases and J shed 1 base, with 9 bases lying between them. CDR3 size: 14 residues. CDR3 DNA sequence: TGCGCCAGCAGCTTCGGCCAGGGTAACTATGGCTACACCTTC. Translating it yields CASSFGQGNYGYTF.

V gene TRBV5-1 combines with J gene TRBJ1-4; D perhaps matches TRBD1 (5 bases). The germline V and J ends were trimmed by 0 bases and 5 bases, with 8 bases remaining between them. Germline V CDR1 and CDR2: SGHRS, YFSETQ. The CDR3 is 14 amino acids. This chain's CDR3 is CASSLERTNEKLFF. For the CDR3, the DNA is TGCGCCAGCAGCTTGGAACGGACAAATGAAAAACTGTTTTTT.

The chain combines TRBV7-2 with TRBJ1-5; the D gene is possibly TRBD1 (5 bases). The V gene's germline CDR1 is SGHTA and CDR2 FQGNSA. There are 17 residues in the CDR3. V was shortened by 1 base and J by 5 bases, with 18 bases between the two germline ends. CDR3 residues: CASSLVGGGENDQPQHF. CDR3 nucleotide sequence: TGTGCCAGCAGCTTAGTTGGAGGAGGGGAGAATGATCAGCCCCAGCATTTT.